This T cell receptor beta chain was obtained from a study of T cell changes during pregnancy in multiple sclerosis (dated by TCRdb to between 2018 and 2021). Describing the broader study: In women with multiple sclerosis, the researchers looked at how the T cell repertoire shifted as pregnancy progressed.

This clone was picked up one time. Its antigen specificity is not known. Base qualities were left out, and no much larger clone turns up one base away. The library was generated by the immunoSEQ multiplex PCR assay. The table was pulled from immuneACCESS by TCRdb, which kept in-frame rearrangements only. Such tables lose some clones; where checked, under half of the loss comes from unresolved V genes, and the rest has no known cause. The sample profile shows roughly 40,000 clones; approximately 94% of them were found once. Jointly, the top ten make up less than 2% of the sample. Clipping removes 4 bases from V and 3 bases from J, with 4 as the unmatched junction base count. Measured from the cysteine to the phenylalanine, the CDR3 is 15 residues long. Only the CDR3 DNA stays, 45 bases, in frame from base 1. Via the germline V gene, CDR1 is SGHRS and CDR2 YFSETQ.

This TCR came from a female donor with multiple sclerosis, enrolled in a pregnancy study. Source: peripheral blood, taken in the third trimester of pregnancy. This sequence uses TRBV5-1 and TRBJ1-4, with 9 bases aligning to TRBD1. The DNA sequence is as follows: TGCGCCAGCAGCCCCCGACAGGGGGCTAATGAAAAACTGTTTTTT. Its translation is CASSPRQGANEKLFF.